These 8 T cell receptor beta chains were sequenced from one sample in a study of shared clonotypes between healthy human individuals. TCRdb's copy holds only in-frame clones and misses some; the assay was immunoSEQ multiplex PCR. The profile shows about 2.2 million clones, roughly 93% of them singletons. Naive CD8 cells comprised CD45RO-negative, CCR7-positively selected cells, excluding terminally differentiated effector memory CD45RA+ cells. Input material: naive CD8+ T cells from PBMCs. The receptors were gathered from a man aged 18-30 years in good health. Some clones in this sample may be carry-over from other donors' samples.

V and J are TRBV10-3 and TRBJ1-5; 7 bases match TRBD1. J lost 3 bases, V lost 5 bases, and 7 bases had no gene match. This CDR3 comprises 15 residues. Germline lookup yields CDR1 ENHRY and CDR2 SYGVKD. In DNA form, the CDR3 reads TGTGCCATCAGTCCAGGGGGAAAGGTCAATCAGCCCCAGCATTTT. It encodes CAISPGGKVNQPQHF.

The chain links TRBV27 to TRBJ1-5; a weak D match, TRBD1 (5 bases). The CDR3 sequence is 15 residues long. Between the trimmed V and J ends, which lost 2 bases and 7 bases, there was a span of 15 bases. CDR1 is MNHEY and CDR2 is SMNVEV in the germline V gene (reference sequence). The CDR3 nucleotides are TGTGCCAGCAGTTTAAATGCCAGGGTGGAACAGCCCCAGCATTTT. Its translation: CASSLNARVEQPQHF.

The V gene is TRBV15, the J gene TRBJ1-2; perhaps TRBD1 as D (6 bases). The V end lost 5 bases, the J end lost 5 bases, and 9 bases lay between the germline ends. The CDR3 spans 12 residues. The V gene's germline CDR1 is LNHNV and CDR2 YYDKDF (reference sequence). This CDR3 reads CATSPRGYGYTF. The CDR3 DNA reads TGTGCCACCAGCCCCAGGGGATATGGCTACACCTTC. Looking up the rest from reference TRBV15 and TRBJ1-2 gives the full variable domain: DAMVIQNPRYQVTQFGKPVTLSCSQTLNHNVMYWYQQKSSQAPKLLFHYYDKDFNNEADTPDNFQSRRPNTSFCFLDIRSPGLGDTAMYLCATSPRGYGYTFGSGTRLTVV.

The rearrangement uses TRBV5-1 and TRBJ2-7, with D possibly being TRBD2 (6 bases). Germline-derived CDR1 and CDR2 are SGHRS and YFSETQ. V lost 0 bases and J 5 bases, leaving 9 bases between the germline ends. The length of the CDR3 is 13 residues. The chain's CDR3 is CASSLVASDEQYF. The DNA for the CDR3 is TGCGCCAGCAGCTTGGTGGCTAGCGACGAGCAGTACTTC.

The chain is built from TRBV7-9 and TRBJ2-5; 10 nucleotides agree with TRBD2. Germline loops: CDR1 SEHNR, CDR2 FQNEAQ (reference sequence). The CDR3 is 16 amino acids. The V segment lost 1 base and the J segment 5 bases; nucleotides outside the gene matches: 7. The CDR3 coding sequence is TGTGCCAGCAGCTTAGATAGCGGGAGGAGTGGGGAGACCCAGTACTTC. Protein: CASSLDSGRSGETQYF.

CDR3 region: CASSLAQGSGYGYTF. The CDR3 DNA follows: TGTGCCAGCAGCTTAGCGCAGGGCTCGGGGTATGGCTACACCTTC. This sequence joins TRBV7-4 and TRBJ1-2, with a possible D match to TRBD1 (5 bases). The CDR3 is 15 amino acids. Trimming took 0 bases from V and 5 from J, leaving 13 bases between them. CDR1 and CDR2 from the germline V gene are SGHVT and SQSDAQ.

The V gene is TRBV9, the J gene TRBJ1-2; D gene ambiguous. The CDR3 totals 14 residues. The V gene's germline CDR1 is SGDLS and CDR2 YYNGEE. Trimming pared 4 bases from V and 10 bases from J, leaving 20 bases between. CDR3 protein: CASSPRTRVDIYTF. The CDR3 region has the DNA TGTGCCAGCAGCCCCAGGACCCGGGTGGATATCTACACCTTC.

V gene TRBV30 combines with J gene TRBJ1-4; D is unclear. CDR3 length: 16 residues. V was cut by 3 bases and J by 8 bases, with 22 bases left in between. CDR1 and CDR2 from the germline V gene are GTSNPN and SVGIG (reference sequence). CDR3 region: CAWSHNLSSFWEKLFF. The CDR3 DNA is TGTGCCTGGAGCCACAACTTATCAAGTTTTTGGGAAAAACTGTTTTTT.